Reported below is one T cell receptor beta chain. The antigen remains undetermined. At cycle 4 day 1, cycle 7 day 1, and baseline, blood was sampled. The sample is drawn from a study of OX40 agonist ivuxolimab in advanced cancers. Study-wide background: With ivuxolimab, an agonistic anti-OX40 (CD134) antibody, patients were treated.

TCRdb's table, derived via immunoSEQ multiplex PCR, lists solely in-frame clones and lacks some. The sample lists 30,000 to 35,000 clones; approximately 84% were seen once. General observations from the study: CD8+ T cells were the subset that, on average, had more expanded clones than CD4+.

The germline V and J ends were trimmed by 3 bases and 9 bases, with 21 bases remaining between them. CDR1 is MDHEN and CDR2 is SYDVKM in the germline V gene. CDR3 length equals 15 residues. The TCR was taken from an adult with an advanced solid tumor such as melanoma, head and neck, liver or kidney cancer. This sequence joins TRBV28 and TRBJ2-7; either TRBD1 or TRBD2 may supply D (6 bases each). Sequenced material: CD4+ or CD8+ T cells sorted from blood, taken in a trial of the OX40 agonist ivuxolimab. DNA of the CDR3: TGTGCCAGCAGTTTTCGGGGGCCCAATAGTATCGGGCAGTACTTC. Its translation is CASSFRGPNSIGQYF.